Below, 10 T cell receptor beta chains from the same sample are listed, as sequenced in a study of read filtering for tumor transcriptome and immune sequencing. Molecular barcoded adaptors covering alpha/delta and beta/gamma chains were used on approximately 400 ng RNA. TCRdb reprocessed the reads via MiXCR and lists one record per CDR3 protein. The sample carries 130,000 or so distinct CDR3 sequences, around 13% recorded once. The sample comprised a population of CD138-negative cells sorted from bone marrow. The receptor set was obtained from a donor at least 40 years old with multiple myeloma.

This clonotype has at least ten counts. The chain joins TRBV11-1 to TRBJ2-1; tentatively, D is TRBD1 or TRBD2 (5 bases each). Between the trimmed V and J ends, which lost 1 base and 9 bases, there was a span of 16 bases. CDR1 and CDR2 from the germline V gene are SGHAT and FQDESV (reference sequence). The CDR3 loop spans 15 amino acids. CDR3 amino acids: CASSLDGTTIGEQFF. The CDR3 DNA reads TGTGCCAGCAGCTTAGATGGGACGACGATCGGTGAGCAGTTCTTC.

Many counts were recorded for this clonotype. The J gene is TRBJ2-1, the V gene TRBV20-1, with 12 nucleotides matching TRBD2. Germline V gene sequence: CDR1 DFQATT, CDR2 SNEGSKA (reference sequence). The CDR3 has 15 amino acids. V was clipped by 5 bases and J by 6 bases; unmatched bases: 8. DNA of the CDR3: TGCAGTGCTCGACTAGCGGGAGAACTAGGCAATGAGCAGTTCTTC. Translation: CSARLAGELGNEQFF.

J is TRBJ2-7 and V is TRBV6-6; tentatively, D is TRBD1 (6 bases). The CDR3 covers 15 residues. V dropped 0 bases and J dropped 5 bases, with 14 bases sitting between them. Germline-derived CDR1 and CDR2 are MNHNY and SVGAGI (reference sequence). The CDR3 DNA reads TGTGCCAGCAGTTACTCGAGGCAGGGGAGCCACGAGCAGTACTTC. Translating it yields CASSYSRQGSHEQYF.

This clonotype was counted ten times or more. This chain uses TRBV20-1 with TRBJ2-1, with 9 positions matching TRBD2. From germline, CDR1 is DFQATT and CDR2 SNEGSKA (reference sequence). The V segment lost 5 bases and the J segment 3 bases; nucleotides outside the gene matches: 2. The CDR3 extends over 13 amino acids. The CDR3 DNA follows: TGCAGTGCTCCAGCGGGAGGCTACAATGAGCAGTTCTTC. This translates into CSAPAGGYNEQFF.

The genes are TRBV18 and TRBJ2-5, with D perhaps matching TRBD2 (5 bases). V was pared by 3 bases and J by 5 bases, with 22 bases between. From germline, CDR1 is KGHSH and CDR2 LQKENI. The CDR3 is made up of 17 amino acids. As DNA, the CDR3 is TGTGCCAGCTCACCTTTCTTAGAGACTACCGTATTGGAGACCCAGTACTTC. Encoded protein: CASSPFLETTVLETQYF.

This clonotype has only a few counts. The chain is built from TRBV10-2 and TRBJ2-7, with D hard to call. Trimming took 3 bases from V and 11 from J, leaving 17 bases between them. The V gene's germline CDR1 is WSHSY and CDR2 SAAADI. The CDR3 runs 13 residues. CDR3 region: CASSEGRRQDEYF. CDR3 bases: TGCGCCAGCAGTGAAGGTCGGAGACAAGACGAGTACTTC.

Many counts were recorded for this clonotype. The chain is built from TRBV12-3 or TRBV12-4 and TRBJ2-7; 13 bases fit TRBD2. With V trimmed by 4 bases and J by 6 bases, 6 bases remained unmatched. The CDR3 runs to 15 residues. For the CDR3, the DNA is TGTGCCAGCAGTTACGGACTAGCGGGAGAGTCCGAGCAGTACTTC. Translation: CASSYGLAGESEQYF.

This clonotype occurred a few times. The rearrangement joins TRBV6-1 to TRBJ2-7; D gene ambiguous. This CDR3 contains 15 residues. The V gene's germline CDR1 is MNHNS and CDR2 SASEGT. Trimming removed 1 base from V and 2 bases from J, with 12 bases in between. CDR3 loop: CASSEVHGRTYEQYF. CDR3 in DNA: TGTGCCAGCAGTGAAGTTCATGGCAGAACCTACGAGCAGTACTTC.

This clonotype was observed at least ten times. The chain carries TRBV29-1 and TRBJ2-5; unclear D gene. Per the germline V gene, CDR1 is SQVTM and CDR2 is ANQGSEA. V lost 2 bases, J lost 5 bases, and 15 bases lay in between. This CDR3 has 14 amino acids. This CDR3 is CSVELAVPYETQYF. In nucleotides, the CDR3 is TGCAGCGTTGAATTGGCGGTCCCGTACGAGACCCAGTACTTC.

A word on this clonotype: A far bigger clonotype differs at one base, so this is likely a read error. The chain links TRBV5-6 to TRBJ1-1; D uncertain. Germline loops: CDR1 SGHDT, CDR2 YYEEEE. This CDR3 has 12 residues. The CDR3 sequence is CASSFGNTEAVF. The CDR3 nucleotides read TGTGCCAGCAGCTTTGGGAACACTGAAGCTGTCTTT.